This T cell receptor beta chain stems from a study of T cell changes during pregnancy in multiple sclerosis. Losses at the gene ends were 0 bases for V and 7 bases for J; bases not matched to a gene: 5. The CDR3 runs 15 residues. Libraries were prepared by immunoSEQ multiplex PCR; TCRdb keeps only in-frame clonotypes and omits some of them. The sample has roughly 89,000 clones; 80% to 95% are singletons. The sequence was obtained from a female donor with multiple sclerosis, enrolled in a pregnancy study. The chain joins TRBV23-1 to TRBJ2-2, with 7 nucleotides matching TRBD2. TRBV23-1 qualifies as an ORF whose function is uncertain. The sequencing used peripheral blood, collected in the first trimester of pregnancy. The CDR3 sequence: CASSQSPREGGELFF. The CDR3 DNA reads TGCGCCAGCAGTCAATCCCCCAGGGAGGGCGGGGAGCTGTTTTTT.